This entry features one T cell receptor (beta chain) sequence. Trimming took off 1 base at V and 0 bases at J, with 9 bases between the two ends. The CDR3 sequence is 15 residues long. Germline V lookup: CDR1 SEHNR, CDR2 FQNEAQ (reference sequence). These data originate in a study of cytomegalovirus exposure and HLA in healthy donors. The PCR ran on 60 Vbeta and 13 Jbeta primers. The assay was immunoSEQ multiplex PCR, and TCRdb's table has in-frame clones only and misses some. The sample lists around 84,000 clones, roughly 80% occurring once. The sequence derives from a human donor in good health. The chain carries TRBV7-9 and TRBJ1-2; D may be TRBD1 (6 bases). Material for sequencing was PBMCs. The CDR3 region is CASSLDGGPNYGYTF. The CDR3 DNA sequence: TGTGCCAGCAGCTTAGACGGGGGGCCTAACTATGGCTACACCTTC.